This T cell receptor (beta chain) was documented in a study of T cell repertoires in cytomegalovirus infection. Overall study: An indication of both CMV infection and matching HLA type came from public TCR beta signatures. Study-wide points: What dominated the ex vivo response were HLA-C-restricted CMV-specific TCR beta clonotypes. Identification of carriers of CMV plus the relevant HLA was performed using cumulative public TCR beta family frequency.

TCRdb re-derived calls from the reads in MiXCR, one entry per CDR3 protein. The table has a few hundred thousand distinct CDR3 sequences, roughly 10% seen once. The ends were cut back, 6 bases at V and 7 bases at J, with 13 bases in the middle. The germline V gene encodes CDR1 SGHTA and CDR2 FQGNSA. There are 13 residues in the CDR3. This clonotype was seen at least ten times. The antigen is not known. Sequencing used PBMCs. This sequence was found in a human donor in good health (CMV status not recorded). Some clones in this sample may be carry-over from other donors' samples. V usage is TRBV7-2 and J usage is TRBJ2-1; either TRBD1 or TRBD2 may fit D (6 bases each). CDR3 amino acids: CASRKIGGNEQFF. The CDR3 region has the DNA TGTGCCAGCAGAAAAATAGGGGGGAATGAGCAGTTCTTC.